A single sample gave rise to the 22 T cell receptor beta chains below, sequenced in a study of blood T cell repertoires in COVID-19 (TCRdb year 2020). The library was built by means of the immunoSEQ multiplex PCR assay. TCRdb retrieved this table from immuneACCESS and kept in-frame rearrangements only. Not all clones are present; in checked studies, unresolved V genes account for under half, and no reason is known for the remainder. This sample is represented by approximately 16,000 clones; around 88% of them were singletons. The top ten hold roughly an eighth of the sample. The sequenced material came from peripheral blood. These receptor sequences come from a human donor in a cohort sampled during active COVID-19.

The V and J genes are TRBV9 and TRBJ2-6; TRBD2 agrees at 7 bases. The CDR3 length is 19 residues. Germline CDR1 is SGDLS and CDR2 is YYNGEE. V gave up 3 bases and J gave up 2 bases; unmatched junction bases: 14. CDR3 in amino acids: CASSASGRARRTGANVLTF. The CDR3 coding sequence is TGTGCCAGCAGCGCCTCAGGGAGGGCGAGGAGGACTGGGGCCAACGTCCTGACTTTC.

This clone was seen a handful of times. The V call is TRBV4-3, the J call TRBJ1-4, with D perhaps matching TRBD1 (6 bases). Germline assignment: CDR1 LGHNA and CDR2 YSLEER. There are 17 residues in the CDR3. V lost 3 bases and J 8 bases, leaving 22 bases between the germline ends. CDR3 in DNA: TGCGCCAGCAGCCAGCACCTGTCGACAGGAGAGAGAGAAAAACTGTTTTTT. Translation gives CASSQHLSTGEREKLFF.

This chain connects TRBV18 to TRBJ2-3, with D unresolved. V was clipped by 3 bases and J by 0 bases, with 7 bases between them. CDR1 KGHSH and CDR2 LQKENI come from the germline V gene. CDR3 length: 14 residues. The CDR3 reads CASSPRPSTDTQYF. CDR3 DNA: TGTGCCAGCTCACCGCGTCCCAGCACAGATACGCAGTATTTT.

This clone was detected once. This chain links TRBV5-8 with TRBJ2-5, with a weak D call TRBD1 (5 bases). Per germline, CDR1 SGHTS and CDR2 YDEGEE. CDR3 length: 14 amino acids. Trimming cost V 2 bases and J 5 bases, with 13 bases left between them. The CDR3 loop is CASSFGQGWETQYF. In nucleotides, the CDR3 is TGTGCCAGCAGCTTCGGTCAGGGCTGGGAGACCCAGTACTTC.

The J gene is TRBJ2-4, the V gene TRBV19; a weak D match, TRBD2 (5 bases). Trimming removed 7 bases at V and 1 base at J, with 17 bases between. The germline CDR1 and CDR2 sequences are LNHDA and SQIVND (reference sequence). The CDR3 spans 16 residues. The DNA for the CDR3 is TGTGCCAGTAAGACTTCGCGTTCGGGGGCCAAAAACATTCAGTACTTC. It translates to CASKTSRSGAKNIQYF.

This chain links TRBV18 with TRBJ1-5; no firm D call. V lost 3 bases to trimming and J lost 0 bases, with 6 bases between them. The CDR3 is made up of 14 amino acids. Germline loops: CDR1 KGHSH, CDR2 LQKENI. CDR3 residues: CASSPQVSNQPQHF. CDR3 DNA: TGTGCCAGCTCACCCCAGGTTAGCAATCAGCCCCAGCATTTT.

The chain has TRBV7-8 and TRBJ1-5, with TRBD1 as a possible D gene (6 bases). The CDR3 spans 15 residues. Germline V CDR1 and CDR2: SGHVS, FQNEAQ. Trimming shortened V by 1 base and J by 2 bases, and 9 bases separated the two germline ends. The CDR3 region has the DNA TGTGCCAGCAGCTTAGGGTCAGGGGGCAATCAGCCCCAGCATTTT. Amino acid sequence: CASSLGSGGNQPQHF. The whole variable domain, remainder taken from reference TRBV7-8 and TRBJ1-5, is GAGVSQSPRYKVAKRGQDVALRCDPISGHVSLFWYQQALGQGPEFLTYFQNEAQLDKSGLPSDRFFAERPEGSVSTLKIQRTQQEDSAVYLCASSLGSGGNQPQHFGDGTRLSIL.

The chain combines TRBV5-1 with TRBJ1-6, with a weak D call TRBD1 (6 bases). The ends were cut back, 0 bases at V and 5 bases at J, with 12 bases in the middle. This CDR3 spans 16 amino acids. In germline, CDR1 is SGHRS, CDR2 YFSETQ. The CDR3 nucleotides are TGCGCCAGCAGCTTGGTGCCAGGGGACAATAATTCACCCCTCCACTTT. Encoded protein: CASSLVPGDNNSPLHF.

The rearrangement joins TRBV18 to TRBJ1-5; 8 bases agree with TRBD1. CDR1 is KGHSH, CDR2 LQKENI, per germline. Trimming took 2 bases from V and 7 from J; bases not matched to a gene: 7. The length of the CDR3 is 15 residues. The CDR3 bases are TGTGCCAGCTCACCAAAGGCAGGGGGCGAGCAGCCCCAGCATTTT. This translates into CASSPKAGGEQPQHF. The variable domain in full, completed from reference TRBV18 and TRBJ1-5, reads NAGVMQNPRHLVRRRGQEARLRCSPMKGHSHVYWYRQLPEEGLKFMVYLQKENIIDESGMPKERFSAEFPKEGPSILRIQQVVRGDSAAYFCASSPKAGGEQPQHFGDGTRLSIL.

The rearrangement links TRBV5-1 to TRBJ2-3, with 7 bases aligning to TRBD1. This CDR3 region has 15 residues. The V segment lost 4 bases and the J segment 0 bases; nucleotides outside the gene matches: 5. Per germline, CDR1 SGHRS and CDR2 YFSETQ. The CDR3 region has the DNA TGCGCCAGCAGCAGCGGACAGGCGAGCACAGATACGCAGTATTTT. Protein product: CASSSGQASTDTQYF.

The chain recombines TRBV6-5 with TRBJ1-2, with TRBD1 identical over 8 bases. V trimming: 5 bases; J trimming: 7 bases; junction bases outside the gene matches: 6. Germline V gene lookup returns CDR1 MNHEY and CDR2 SVGAGI. The CDR3 sequence is 13 residues long. The DNA of the CDR3 is TGTGCCAGCAGTACCGGGACAGGAATTGGCTACACCTTC. Amino acids: CASSTGTGIGYTF.

This chain connects TRBV6-5 to TRBJ1-2; the match to TRBD1 covers 9 bases. Germline values: CDR1 MNHEY, CDR2 SVGAGI. CDR3 size: 14 residues. J gave up 5 bases and V 6 bases, and 7 bases lay outside the gene matches. CDR3 region: CASRASGTGYGYTF. The CDR3 nucleotides read TGTGCCAGCAGGGCCTCCGGGACAGGGTATGGCTACACCTTC.

The rearrangement links TRBV14 to TRBJ1-1; D remains ambiguous. Germline CDR1 reads SGHDN; CDR2 reads FVKESK. V lost 4 bases to trimming and J lost 7 bases, with 10 bases between them. The CDR3 covers 12 residues. CDR3 in amino acids: CASSPWGGEAFF. CDR3 sequence (DNA): TGTGCCAGCAGCCCATGGGGAGGTGAAGCTTTCTTT.

This chain joins TRBV7-9 and TRBJ1-5; D is unresolved. The CDR3 contains 13 residues. V shed 1 base and J shed 6 bases, with 7 bases lying between them. CDR1 and CDR2 from the germline V gene are SEHNR and FQNEAQ (reference sequence). For the CDR3, the DNA is TGTGCCAGCAGCTTAGGGCCTAGTCAGCCCCAGCATTTT. Protein product: CASSLGPSQPQHF.

This clone was detected once. This specimen includes other DNA sequences encoding the same CDR3. The V gene is TRBV28, the J gene TRBJ1-5; the D gene is possibly TRBD1 (6 bases). The CDR3 loop spans 15 amino acids. The germline V and J ends were trimmed by 5 bases and 0 bases, with 11 bases remaining between them. CDR1 and CDR2 (germline): MDHEN, SYDVKM. DNA of the CDR3: TGTGCCAGCAGTGAGGACAGCTATAGCAATCAGCCCCAGCATTTT. Residues: CASSEDSYSNQPQHF.

The V call is TRBV7-9, the J call TRBJ1-1; D gene ambiguous. Germline V gene lookup returns CDR1 SEHNR and CDR2 FQNEAQ (reference sequence). CDR3 size: 14 residues. The germline V and J ends were trimmed by 1 base and 0 bases, with 6 bases remaining between them. Here the CDR3 reads CASSLVGVNTEAFF. The CDR3 nucleotides read TGTGCCAGCAGCTTAGTCGGTGTGAACACTGAAGCTTTCTTT.

This chain uses TRBV21-1 with TRBJ1-1; the DNA was not used to check the table's D call, TRBD1. TRBV21-1 is an annotated pseudogene. The CDR3 is made up of 16 amino acids. The CDR3 DNA follows: TGTGCCAGCAGCCTCAAAGGGGTGGCTATGAACACTGAAGCTTTCTTT. This gives the protein CASSLKGVAMNTEAFF.

The chain has TRBV19 and TRBJ1-1; TRBD1 matches at 7 bases. Losses at the gene ends were 5 bases for V and 1 base for J; bases not matched to a gene: 4. Per germline, CDR1 LNHDA and CDR2 SQIVND (reference sequence). This CDR3 spans 14 amino acids. DNA of the CDR3: TGTGCCAGTAGTTTTTGGACAGGGAACACTGAAGCTTTCTTT. Its protein is CASSFWTGNTEAFF.

This clone was observed a few times. The chain is built from TRBV7-2 and TRBJ1-5; maybe TRBD1 (5 bases). Germline values: CDR1 SGHTA, CDR2 FQGNSA. The V gene lost 5 bases and the J gene lost 4 bases, with 12 bases spanning the gap. There are 14 residues in the CDR3. This CDR3 reads CASSPSGGNQPQHF. The CDR3 DNA is TGTGCCAGCAGCCCAAGCGGGGGAAATCAGCCCCAGCATTTT.

In this sample, this clone turned up a few times. CDR3 sequence: CATSTNRVKETQYF. For the CDR3, the DNA is TGTGCCACCAGCACGAACAGGGTTAAAGAGACCCAGTACTTC. The chain employs TRBV15 and TRBJ2-5; D is perhaps TRBD1 (6 bases). This CDR3 is 14 amino acids long. The ends were cut back, 4 bases at V and 3 bases at J, with 12 bases in the middle. CDR1 LNHNV and CDR2 YYDKDF come from the germline V gene (reference sequence).

The chain is built from TRBV6-5 and TRBJ2-3; weak D call: TRBD2 (7 bases). Trimming took off 10 bases at V and 2 bases at J, with 16 bases between the two ends. The CDR3 consists of 14 residues. CDR1 MNHEY and CDR2 SVGAGI come from the germline V gene. In DNA form, the CDR3 reads TGTGCCACCACCCGGGGGGCAGACACAGATACGCAGTATTTT. Its translation: CATTRGADTDTQYF.

The rearrangement uses TRBV20-1 and TRBJ1-4, with D unresolved. The CDR3 extends over 11 amino acids. Trimming pared 7 bases from V and 3 bases from J, leaving 6 bases between. CDR1 DFQATT and CDR2 SNEGSKA come from the germline V gene (reference sequence). CDR3 sequence reads: CSVPSNEKLFF. CDR3 sequence (DNA): TGCAGTGTCCCCTCTAATGAAAAACTGTTTTTT.